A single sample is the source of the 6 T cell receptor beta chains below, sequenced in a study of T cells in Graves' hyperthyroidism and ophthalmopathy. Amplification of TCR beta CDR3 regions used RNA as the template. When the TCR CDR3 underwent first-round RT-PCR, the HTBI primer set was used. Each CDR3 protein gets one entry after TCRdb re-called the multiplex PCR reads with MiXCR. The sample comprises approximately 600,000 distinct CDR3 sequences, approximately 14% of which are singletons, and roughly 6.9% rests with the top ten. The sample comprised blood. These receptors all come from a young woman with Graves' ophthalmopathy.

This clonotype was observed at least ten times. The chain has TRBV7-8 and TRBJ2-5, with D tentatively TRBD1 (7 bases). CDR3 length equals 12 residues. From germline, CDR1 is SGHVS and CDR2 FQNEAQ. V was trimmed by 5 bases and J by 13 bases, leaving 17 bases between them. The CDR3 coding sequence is TGTGCCAGCAGCAAGGGGGCTAGCGCTTCGTACTTC. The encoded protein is CASSKGASASYF.

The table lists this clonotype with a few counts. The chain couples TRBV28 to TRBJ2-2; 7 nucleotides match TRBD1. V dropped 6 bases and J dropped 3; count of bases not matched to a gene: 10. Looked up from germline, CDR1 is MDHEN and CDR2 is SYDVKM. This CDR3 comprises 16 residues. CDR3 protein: CASSPGQAGYTGELFF. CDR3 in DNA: TGTGCCAGCAGCCCCGGACAGGCTGGGTACACCGGGGAGCTGTTTTTT.

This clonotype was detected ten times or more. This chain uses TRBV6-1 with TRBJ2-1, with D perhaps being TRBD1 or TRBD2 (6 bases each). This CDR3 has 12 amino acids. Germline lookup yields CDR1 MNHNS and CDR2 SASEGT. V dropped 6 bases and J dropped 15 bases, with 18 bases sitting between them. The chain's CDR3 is CASSPSGGVRFF. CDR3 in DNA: TGTGCCAGCAGCCCCTCCGGGGGCGTGAGGTTCTTC.

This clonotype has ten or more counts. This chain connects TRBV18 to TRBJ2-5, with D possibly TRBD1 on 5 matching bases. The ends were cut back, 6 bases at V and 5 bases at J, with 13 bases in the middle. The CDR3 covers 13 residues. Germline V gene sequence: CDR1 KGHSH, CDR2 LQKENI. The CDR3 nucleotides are TGTGCCAGCTCCCAGGGCCAGTCGGAGACCCAGTACTTC. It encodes CASSQGQSETQYF.

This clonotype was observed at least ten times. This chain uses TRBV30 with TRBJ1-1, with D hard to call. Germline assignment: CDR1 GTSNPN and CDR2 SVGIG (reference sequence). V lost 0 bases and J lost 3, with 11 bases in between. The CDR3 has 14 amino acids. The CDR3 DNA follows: TGTGCCTGGAGTGTACCCGAGAGGGACACTGAAGCTTTCTTT. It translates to CAWSVPERDTEAFF.

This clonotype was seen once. The CDR3 spells CASSQDTETTEAFF. CDR3 coding DNA: TGCGCCAGCAGCCAAGATACAGAAACGACTGAAGCTTTCTTT. V gene TRBV4-1 combines with J gene TRBJ1-1; D is unresolved. Germline lookup yields CDR1 MGHRA and CDR2 YSYEKL. The CDR3 length is 14 residues. Trimming pared 0 bases from V and 5 bases from J, leaving 10 bases between.